The source of this T cell receptor (beta chain) is a study of cytomegalovirus exposure and HLA in healthy donors. Trimming removed 1 base at V and 8 bases at J, with 9 bases between. The CDR3 is 12 residues long. Germline values: CDR1 GTSNPN, CDR2 SVGIG (reference sequence). The PCR had 60 Vbeta and 13 Jbeta primers. The repertoire was sequenced with immunoSEQ multiplex PCR; TCRdb's copy has only in-frame clones and lacks some. The sample has around 130,000 clones; roughly 84% are singletons. The chain employs TRBV30 and TRBJ2-4; D possibly corresponds to TRBD1 (5 bases). Sequencing used PBMCs. This clonotype originated in a girl aged 2 to 10 in good health and CMV-seronegative. This CDR3 is CAWSDLGDIQYF. The CDR3 region has the DNA TGTGCCTGGAGTGACCTAGGGGACATTCAGTACTTC.